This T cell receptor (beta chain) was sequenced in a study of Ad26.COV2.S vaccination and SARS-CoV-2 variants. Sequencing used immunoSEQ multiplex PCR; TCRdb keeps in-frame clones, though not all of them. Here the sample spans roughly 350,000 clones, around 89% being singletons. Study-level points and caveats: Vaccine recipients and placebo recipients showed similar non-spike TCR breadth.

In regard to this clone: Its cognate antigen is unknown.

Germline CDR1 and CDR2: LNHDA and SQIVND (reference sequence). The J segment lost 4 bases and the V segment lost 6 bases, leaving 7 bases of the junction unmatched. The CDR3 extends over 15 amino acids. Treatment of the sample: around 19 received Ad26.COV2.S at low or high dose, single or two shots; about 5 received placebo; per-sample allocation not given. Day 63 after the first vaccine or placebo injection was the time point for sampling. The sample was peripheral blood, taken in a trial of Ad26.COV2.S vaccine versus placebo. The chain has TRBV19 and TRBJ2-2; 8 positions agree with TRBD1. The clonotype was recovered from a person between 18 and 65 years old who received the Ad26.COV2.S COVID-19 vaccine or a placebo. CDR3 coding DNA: TGTGCCAGTAGCACCGGCGGGACAGGCACCGGGGAGCTGTTTTTT. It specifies CASSTGGTGTGELFF.